This T cell receptor (beta chain) was captured by sequencing in a study of beta chain features in type 1 diabetes. Regarding the study as a whole: The study found moderately but significantly shorter TCRB CDR3s in all four CD4+ subsets of Type 1 diabetes patients.

TCRB transcripts that were expressed got sequenced, as all of the isolated RNA had been reverse transcribed. The protocol was immunoSEQ multiplex PCR, while the TCRdb copy is restricted to in-frame clones and leaves out a portion. The sample carries around 250,000 clones, approximately 14% recorded once. A note on this clone: The antigen is not known.

The V segment lost 8 bases and the J segment 5 bases; nucleotides outside the gene matches: 3. CDR1 is SEHNR and CDR2 is FQNEAQ in the germline V gene (reference sequence). The CDR3 has 12 amino acids. Sequenced input: naive CD4+ T cells from blood. The origin of this receptor is a man aged 25-45 years with type 1 diabetes. The rearrangement joins TRBV7-9 to TRBJ2-3; 8 bases are a match to TRBD2. CDR3 region: CASALAGDTQYF. CDR3 nucleotides: TGTGCCAGCGCCCTAGCGGGAGATACGCAGTATTTT.